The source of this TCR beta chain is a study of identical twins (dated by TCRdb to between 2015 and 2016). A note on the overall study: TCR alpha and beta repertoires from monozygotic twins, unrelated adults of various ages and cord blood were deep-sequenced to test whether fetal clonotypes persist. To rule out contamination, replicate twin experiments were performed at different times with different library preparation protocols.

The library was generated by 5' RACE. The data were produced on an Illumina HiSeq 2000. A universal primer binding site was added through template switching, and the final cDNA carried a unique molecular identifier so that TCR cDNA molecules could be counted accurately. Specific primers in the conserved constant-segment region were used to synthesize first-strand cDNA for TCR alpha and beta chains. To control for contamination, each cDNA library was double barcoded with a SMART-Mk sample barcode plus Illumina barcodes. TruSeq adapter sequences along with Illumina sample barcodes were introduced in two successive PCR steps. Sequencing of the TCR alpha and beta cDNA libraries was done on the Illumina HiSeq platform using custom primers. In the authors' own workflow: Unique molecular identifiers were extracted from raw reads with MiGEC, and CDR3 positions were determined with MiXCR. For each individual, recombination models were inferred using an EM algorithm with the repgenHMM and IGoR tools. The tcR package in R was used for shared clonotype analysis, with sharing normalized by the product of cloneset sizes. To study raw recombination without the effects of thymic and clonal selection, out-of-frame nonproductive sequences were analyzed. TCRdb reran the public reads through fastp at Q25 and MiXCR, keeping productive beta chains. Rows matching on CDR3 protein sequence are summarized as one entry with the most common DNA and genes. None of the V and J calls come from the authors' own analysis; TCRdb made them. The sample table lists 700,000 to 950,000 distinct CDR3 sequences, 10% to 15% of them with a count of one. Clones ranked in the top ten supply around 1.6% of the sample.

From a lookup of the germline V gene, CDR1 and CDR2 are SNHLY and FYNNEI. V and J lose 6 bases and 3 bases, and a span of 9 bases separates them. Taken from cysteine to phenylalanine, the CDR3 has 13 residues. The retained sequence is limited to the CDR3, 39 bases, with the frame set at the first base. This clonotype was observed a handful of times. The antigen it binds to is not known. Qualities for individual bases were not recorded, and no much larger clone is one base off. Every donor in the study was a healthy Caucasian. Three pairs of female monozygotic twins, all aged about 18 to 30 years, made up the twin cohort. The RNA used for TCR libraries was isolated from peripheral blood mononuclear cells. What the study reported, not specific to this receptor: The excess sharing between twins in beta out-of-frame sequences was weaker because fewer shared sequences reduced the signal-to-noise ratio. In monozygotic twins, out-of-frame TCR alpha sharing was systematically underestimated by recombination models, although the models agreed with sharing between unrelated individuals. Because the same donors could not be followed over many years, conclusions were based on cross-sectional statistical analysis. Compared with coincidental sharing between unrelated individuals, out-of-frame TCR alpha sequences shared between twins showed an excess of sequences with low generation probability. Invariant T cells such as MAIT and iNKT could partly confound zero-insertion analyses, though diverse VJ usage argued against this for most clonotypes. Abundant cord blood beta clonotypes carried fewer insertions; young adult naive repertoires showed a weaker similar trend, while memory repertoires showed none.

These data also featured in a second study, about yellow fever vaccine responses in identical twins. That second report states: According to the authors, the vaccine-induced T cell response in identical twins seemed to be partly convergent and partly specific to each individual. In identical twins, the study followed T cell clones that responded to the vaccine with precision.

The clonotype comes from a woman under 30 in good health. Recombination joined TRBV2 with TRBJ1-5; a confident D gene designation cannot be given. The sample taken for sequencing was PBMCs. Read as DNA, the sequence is TGTGCCAGCAGAAGGGCCCTCAATCAGCCCCAGCATTTT. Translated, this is CASRRALNQPQHF.